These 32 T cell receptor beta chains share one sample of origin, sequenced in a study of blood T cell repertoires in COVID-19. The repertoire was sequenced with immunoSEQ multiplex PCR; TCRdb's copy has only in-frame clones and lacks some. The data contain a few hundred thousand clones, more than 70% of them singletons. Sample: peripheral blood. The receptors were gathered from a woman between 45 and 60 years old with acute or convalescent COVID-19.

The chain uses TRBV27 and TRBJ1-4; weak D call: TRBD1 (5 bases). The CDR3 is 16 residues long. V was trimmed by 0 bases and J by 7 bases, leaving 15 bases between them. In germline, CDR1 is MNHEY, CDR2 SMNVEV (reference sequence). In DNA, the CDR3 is TGTGCCAGCAGTTTATCGGCCCCGGGGGGGGGTGAAAAACTGTTTTTT. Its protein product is CASSLSAPGGGEKLFF.

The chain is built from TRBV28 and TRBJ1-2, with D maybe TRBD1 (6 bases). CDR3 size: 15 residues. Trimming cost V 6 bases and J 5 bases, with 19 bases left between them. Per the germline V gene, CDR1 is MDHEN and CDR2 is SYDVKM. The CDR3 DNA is TGTGCCAGCAGGCTAAGACAGGAAGTCTTTTATGGCTACACCTTC. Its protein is CASRLRQEVFYGYTF.

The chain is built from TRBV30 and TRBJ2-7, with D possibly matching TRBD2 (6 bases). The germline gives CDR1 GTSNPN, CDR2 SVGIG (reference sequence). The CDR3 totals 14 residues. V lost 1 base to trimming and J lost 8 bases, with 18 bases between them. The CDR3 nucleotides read TGTGCCTGGAGTGATGTGGGGACTGGGGTCAAGCAGTACTTC. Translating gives CAWSDVGTGVKQYF. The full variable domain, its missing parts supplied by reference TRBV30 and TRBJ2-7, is SQTIHQWPATLVQPVGSPLSLECTVEGTSNPNLYWYRQAAGRGLQLLFYSVGIGQISSEVPQNLSASRPQDRQFILSSKKLLLSDSGFYLCAWSDVGTGVKQYFGPGTRLTVT.

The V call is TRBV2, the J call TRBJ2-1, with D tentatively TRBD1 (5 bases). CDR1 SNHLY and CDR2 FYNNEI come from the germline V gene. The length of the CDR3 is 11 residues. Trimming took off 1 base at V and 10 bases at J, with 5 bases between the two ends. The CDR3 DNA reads TGTGCCAGCAGTGAAGAGGGGGAGCAGTTCTTC. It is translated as CASSEEGEQFF.

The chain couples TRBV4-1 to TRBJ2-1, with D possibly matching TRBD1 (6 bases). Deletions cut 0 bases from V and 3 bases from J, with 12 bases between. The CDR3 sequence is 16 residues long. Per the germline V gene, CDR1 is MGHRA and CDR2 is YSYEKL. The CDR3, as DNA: TGCGCCAGCAGCCAAGATGGGGCAGGGGTCTACAATGAGCAGTTCTTC. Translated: CASSQDGAGVYNEQFF.

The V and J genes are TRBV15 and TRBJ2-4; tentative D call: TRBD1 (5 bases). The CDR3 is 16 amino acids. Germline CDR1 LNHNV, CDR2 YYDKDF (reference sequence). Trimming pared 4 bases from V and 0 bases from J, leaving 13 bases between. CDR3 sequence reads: CATSTWGRVAKNIQYF. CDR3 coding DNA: TGTGCCACCAGCACCTGGGGCAGGGTAGCCAAAAACATTCAGTACTTC.

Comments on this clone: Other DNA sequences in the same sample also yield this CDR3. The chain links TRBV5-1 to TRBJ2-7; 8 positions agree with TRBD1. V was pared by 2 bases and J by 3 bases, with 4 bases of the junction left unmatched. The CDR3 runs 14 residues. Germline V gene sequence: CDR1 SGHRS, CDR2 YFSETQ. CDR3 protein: CASSLTTGGYEQYF. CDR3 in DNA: TGCGCCAGCAGCTTAACTACAGGGGGCTACGAGCAGTACTTC.

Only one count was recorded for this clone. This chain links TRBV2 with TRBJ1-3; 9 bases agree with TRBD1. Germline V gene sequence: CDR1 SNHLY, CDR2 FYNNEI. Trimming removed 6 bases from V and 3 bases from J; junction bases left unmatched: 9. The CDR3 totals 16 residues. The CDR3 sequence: CASSSQGARSGNTIYF. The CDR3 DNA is TGTGCCAGCAGCTCACAGGGGGCGCGGAGTGGAAACACCATATATTTT.

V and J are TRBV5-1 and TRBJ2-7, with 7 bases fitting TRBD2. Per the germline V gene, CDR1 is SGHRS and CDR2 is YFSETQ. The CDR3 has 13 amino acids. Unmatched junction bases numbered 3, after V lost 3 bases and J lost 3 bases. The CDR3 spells CASSSASGYEQYF. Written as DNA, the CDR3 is TGCGCCAGCAGCTCGGCTAGCGGCTACGAGCAGTACTTC.

CDR3 nucleotides: TGTGCCACCAGTGATTTAGGGGCAGGCAGTGGCTACACCTTC. It specifies CATSDLGAGSGYTF. V and J are TRBV24-1 and TRBJ1-2, with a weak D call TRBD1 (5 bases). Germline loops: CDR1 KGHDR, CDR2 SFDVKD. V was cut by 1 base and J by 7 bases, with 12 bases left in between. The CDR3 extends over 14 amino acids.

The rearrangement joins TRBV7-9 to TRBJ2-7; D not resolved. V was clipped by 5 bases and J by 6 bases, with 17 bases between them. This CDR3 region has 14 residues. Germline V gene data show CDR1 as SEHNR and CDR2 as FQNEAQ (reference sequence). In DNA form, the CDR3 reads TGTGCCAGCAGCCTTCGATACACGGAGCGCGAGCAGTACTTC. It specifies CASSLRYTEREQYF. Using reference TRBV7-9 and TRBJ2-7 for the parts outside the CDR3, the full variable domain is DTGVSQNPRHKITKRGQNVTFRCDPISEHNRLYWYRQTLGQGPEFLTYFQNEAQLEKSRLLSDRFSAERPKGSFSTLEIQRTEQGDSAMYLCASSLRYTEREQYFGPGTRLTVT.

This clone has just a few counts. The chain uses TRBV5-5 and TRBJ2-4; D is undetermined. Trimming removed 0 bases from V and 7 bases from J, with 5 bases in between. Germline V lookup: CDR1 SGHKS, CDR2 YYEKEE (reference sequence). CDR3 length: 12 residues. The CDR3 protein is CASSLALNIQYF. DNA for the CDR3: TGTGCCAGCAGCTTGGCCCTTAACATTCAGTACTTC. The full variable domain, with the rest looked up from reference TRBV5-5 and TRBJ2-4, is DAGVTQSPTHLIKTRGQQVTLRCSPISGHKSVSWYQQVLGQGPQFIFQYYEKEERGRGNFPDRFSARQFPNYSSELNVNALLLGDSALYLCASSLALNIQYFGAGTRLSVL.

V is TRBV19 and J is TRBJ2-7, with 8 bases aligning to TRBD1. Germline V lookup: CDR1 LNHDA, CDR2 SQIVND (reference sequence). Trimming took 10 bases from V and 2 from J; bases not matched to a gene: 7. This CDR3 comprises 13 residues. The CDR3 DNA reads TGTGCCACCGCGGACAGGGTAACCTACGAGCAGTACTTC. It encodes CATADRVTYEQYF.

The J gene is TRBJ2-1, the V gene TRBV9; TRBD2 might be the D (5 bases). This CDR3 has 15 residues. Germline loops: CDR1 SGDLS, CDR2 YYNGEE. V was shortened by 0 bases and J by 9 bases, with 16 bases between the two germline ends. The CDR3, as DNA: TGTGCCAGCAGCGTAGTTGAGGGAGTCTACGGTGAGCAGTTCTTC. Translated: CASSVVEGVYGEQFF.

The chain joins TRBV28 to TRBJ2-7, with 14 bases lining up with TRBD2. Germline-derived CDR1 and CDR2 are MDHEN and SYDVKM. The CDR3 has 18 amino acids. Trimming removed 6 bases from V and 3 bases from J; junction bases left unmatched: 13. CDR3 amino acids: CASRAGLAGVVVNYEQYF. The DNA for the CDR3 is TGTGCCAGCAGGGCGGGACTAGCGGGAGTTGTTGTTAACTACGAGCAGTACTTC. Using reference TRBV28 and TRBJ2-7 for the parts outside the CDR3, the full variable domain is DVKVTQSSRYLVKRTGEKVFLECVQDMDHENMFWYRQDPGLGLRLIYFSYDVKMKEKGDIPEGYSVSREKKERFSLILESASTNQTSMYLCASRAGLAGVVVNYEQYFGPGTRLTVT.

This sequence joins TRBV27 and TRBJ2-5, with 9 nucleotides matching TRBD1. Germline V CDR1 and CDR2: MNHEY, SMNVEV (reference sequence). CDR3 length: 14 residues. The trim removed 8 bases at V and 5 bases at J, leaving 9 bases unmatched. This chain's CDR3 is CASGHRGPGETQYF. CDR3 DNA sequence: TGTGCCAGCGGACACAGGGGGCCGGGTGAGACCCAGTACTTC.

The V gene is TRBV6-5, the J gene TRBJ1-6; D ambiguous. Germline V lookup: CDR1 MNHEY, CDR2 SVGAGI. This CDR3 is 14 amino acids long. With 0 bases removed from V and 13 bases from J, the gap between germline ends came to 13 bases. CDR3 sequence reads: CASSYSTLGRPLHF. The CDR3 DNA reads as TGTGCCAGCAGTTACTCGACACTGGGGAGGCCCCTCCACTTT.

In nucleotides, the CDR3 is TGTGCCAGCTCACCAGTTAGCGACGGAAACATTCAGTACTTC. It yields the protein CASSPVSDGNIQYF. This chain links TRBV18 with TRBJ2-4; a possible D gene is TRBD2 (5 bases). The germline V gene encodes CDR1 KGHSH and CDR2 LQKENI. The CDR3 extends over 14 amino acids. Trimming stripped 2 bases from V and 6 bases from J, with 11 bases between.

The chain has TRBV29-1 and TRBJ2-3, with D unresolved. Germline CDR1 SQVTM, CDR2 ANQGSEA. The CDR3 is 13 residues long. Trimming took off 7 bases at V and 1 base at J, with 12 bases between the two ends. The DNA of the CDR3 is TGCAGCGCCGCCCTGCAGGGCACAGATACGCAGTATTTT. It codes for CSAALQGTDTQYF.

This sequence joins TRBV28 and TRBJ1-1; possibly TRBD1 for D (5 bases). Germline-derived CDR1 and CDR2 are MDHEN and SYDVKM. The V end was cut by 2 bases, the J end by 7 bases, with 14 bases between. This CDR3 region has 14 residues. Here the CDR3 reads CASSLAVGQGEAFF. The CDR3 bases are TGTGCCAGCAGTTTAGCGGTTGGGCAGGGTGAAGCTTTCTTT.

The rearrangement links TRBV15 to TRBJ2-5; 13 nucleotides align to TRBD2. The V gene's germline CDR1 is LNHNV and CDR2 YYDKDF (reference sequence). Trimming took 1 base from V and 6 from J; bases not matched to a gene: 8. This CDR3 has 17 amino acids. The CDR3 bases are TGTGCCACCAGCAGAGGGACTAGCGGGAGTTGGGAGAAGACCCAGTACTTC. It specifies CATSRGTSGSWEKTQYF.

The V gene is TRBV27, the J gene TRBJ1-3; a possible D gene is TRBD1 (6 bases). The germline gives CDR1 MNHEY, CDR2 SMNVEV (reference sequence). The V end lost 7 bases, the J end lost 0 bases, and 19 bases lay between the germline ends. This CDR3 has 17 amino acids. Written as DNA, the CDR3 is TGTGCCAGCAAGCCTCGGGGGGACAAATACTCTGGAAACACCATATATTTT. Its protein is CASKPRGDKYSGNTIYF.

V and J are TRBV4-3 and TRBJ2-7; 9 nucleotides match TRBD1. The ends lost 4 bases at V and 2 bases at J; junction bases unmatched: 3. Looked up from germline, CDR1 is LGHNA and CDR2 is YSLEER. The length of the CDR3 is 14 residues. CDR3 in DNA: TGCGCCAGCAGCCTTGGGACAGGGACCTACGAGCAGTACTTC. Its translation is CASSLGTGTYEQYF.

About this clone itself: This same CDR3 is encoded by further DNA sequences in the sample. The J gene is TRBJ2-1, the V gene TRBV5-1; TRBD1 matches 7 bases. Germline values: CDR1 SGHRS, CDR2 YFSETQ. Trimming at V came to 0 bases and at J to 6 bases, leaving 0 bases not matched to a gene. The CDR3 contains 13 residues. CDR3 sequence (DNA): TGCGCCAGCAGCTTGGGACAGGGCAATGAGCAGTTCTTC. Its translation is CASSLGQGNEQFF.

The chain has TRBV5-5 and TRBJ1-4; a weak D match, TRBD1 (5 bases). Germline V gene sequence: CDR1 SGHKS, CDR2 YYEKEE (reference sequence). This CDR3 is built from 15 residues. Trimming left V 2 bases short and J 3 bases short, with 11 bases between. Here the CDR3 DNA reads TGTGCCAGCAGCTTTGAAGGGGCTGCTAATGAAAAACTGTTTTTT. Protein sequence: CASSFEGAANEKLFF. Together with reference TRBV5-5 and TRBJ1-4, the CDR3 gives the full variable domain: DAGVTQSPTHLIKTRGQQVTLRCSPISGHKSVSWYQQVLGQGPQFIFQYYEKEERGRGNFPDRFSARQFPNYSSELNVNALLLGDSALYLCASSFEGAANEKLFFGSGTQLSVL.

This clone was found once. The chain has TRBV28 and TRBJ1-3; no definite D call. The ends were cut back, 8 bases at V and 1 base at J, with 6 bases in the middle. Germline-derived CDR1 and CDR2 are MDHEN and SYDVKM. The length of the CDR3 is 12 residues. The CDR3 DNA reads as TGTGCCAGCGGAGGGTCTGGAAACACCATATATTTT. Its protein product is CASGGSGNTIYF. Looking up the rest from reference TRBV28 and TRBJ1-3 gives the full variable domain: DVKVTQSSRYLVKRTGEKVFLECVQDMDHENMFWYRQDPGLGLRLIYFSYDVKMKEKGDIPEGYSVSREKKERFSLILESASTNQTSMYLCASGGSGNTIYFGEGSWLTVV.

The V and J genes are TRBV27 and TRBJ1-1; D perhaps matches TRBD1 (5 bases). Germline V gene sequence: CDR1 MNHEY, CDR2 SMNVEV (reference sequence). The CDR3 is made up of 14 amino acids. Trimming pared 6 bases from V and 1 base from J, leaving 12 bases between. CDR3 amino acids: CASRPGLGNTEAFF. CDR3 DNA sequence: TGTGCCAGCAGGCCGGGACTCGGGAACACTGAAGCTTTCTTT.

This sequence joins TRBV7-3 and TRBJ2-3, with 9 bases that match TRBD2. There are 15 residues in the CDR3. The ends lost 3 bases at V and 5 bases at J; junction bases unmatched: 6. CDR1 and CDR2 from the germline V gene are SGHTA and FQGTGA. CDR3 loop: CASSFGGRAGDTQYF. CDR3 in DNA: TGTGCCAGCAGCTTCGGCGGGAGGGCCGGAGATACGCAGTATTTT.

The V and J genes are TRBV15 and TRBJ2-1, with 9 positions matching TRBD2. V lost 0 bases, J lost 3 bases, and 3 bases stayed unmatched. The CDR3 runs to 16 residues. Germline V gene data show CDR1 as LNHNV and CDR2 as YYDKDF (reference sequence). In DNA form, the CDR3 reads TGTGCCACCAGCAGAGACGCTAGCGGGAACTACAATGAGCAGTTCTTC. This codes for CATSRDASGNYNEQFF.

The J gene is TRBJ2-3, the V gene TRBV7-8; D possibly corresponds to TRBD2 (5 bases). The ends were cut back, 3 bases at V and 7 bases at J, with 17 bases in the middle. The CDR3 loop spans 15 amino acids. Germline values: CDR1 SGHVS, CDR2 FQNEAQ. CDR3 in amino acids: CASSFPGPSFYTQYF. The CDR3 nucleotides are TGTGCCAGCAGCTTCCCAGGCCCTAGCTTCTATACGCAGTATTTT. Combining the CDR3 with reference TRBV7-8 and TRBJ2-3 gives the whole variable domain GAGVSQSPRYKVAKRGQDVALRCDPISGHVSLFWYQQALGQGPEFLTYFQNEAQLDKSGLPSDRFFAERPEGSVSTLKIQRTQQEDSAVYLCASSFPGPSFYTQYFGPGTRLTVL.

CDR3 bases: TGTGCCAGCAGAAATCACAGGGACGGCTACACCTTC. This gives the protein CASRNHRDGYTF. The chain employs TRBV3-1 (or the pseudogene TRBV3-2) and TRBJ1-2, with a tentative D call TRBD1 (6 bases). Between the trimmed V and J ends, which lost 6 bases and 8 bases, there was a span of 13 bases. Germline CDR1 reads LGHDT; CDR2 reads YNNKEL (reference sequence). The CDR3 consists of 12 residues.

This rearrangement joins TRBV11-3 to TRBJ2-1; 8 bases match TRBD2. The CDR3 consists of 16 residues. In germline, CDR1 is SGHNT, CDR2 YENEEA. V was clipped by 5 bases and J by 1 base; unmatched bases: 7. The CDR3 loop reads CASSPTPSGSYNEQFF. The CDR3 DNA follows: TGTGCCAGCAGCCCCACCCCTAGCGGGTCCTACAATGAGCAGTTCTTC. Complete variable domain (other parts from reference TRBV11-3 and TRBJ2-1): EAGVVQSPRYKIIEKKQPVAFWCNPISGHNTLYWYLQNLGQGPELLIRYENEEAVDDSQLPKDRFSAERLKGVDSTLKIQPAELGDSAVYLCASSPTPSGSYNEQFFGPGTRLTVL.